The clone carrying this T cell receptor (beta chain) was counted ten times or more. What it recognizes is unknown. This entry belongs to a study of identical twins. The study, taken as a whole, reports: Out-of-frame alpha sequences shared by twins were enriched for low generation probability. Clonotypes of the beta chain that were abundant in cord blood carried fewer insertions (memory repertoires showed none). A cross-sectional statistical analysis, not follow-up of the same donors, supported the conclusions.

This CDR3 region has 14 residues. Trimming cost V 10 bases and J 4 bases, with 19 bases left between them. TCRdb re-analysed the 5' RACE reads in MiXCR, keeping a single row per CDR3 protein. The table has under 300,000 distinct CDR3 sequences, approximately 8.3% seen once. These data are also associated with another study on yellow fever vaccine responses in identical twins.

This TCR was sampled from a woman aged 18-29 years in good health. The rearrangement links TRBV12-3 or TRBV12-4 to TRBJ1-2, with D tentatively TRBD1 (6 bases). Sequencing used CD8+ T cells sorted from blood. CDR3 bases: TGTGCCACGTATAGGACAGAAAAGATCTATGGCTACACCTTC. Protein sequence: CATYRTEKIYGYTF.